A single sample is the source of the 32 T cell receptor beta chains below, sequenced in a study of T cell responses to AZD1222 COVID-19 vaccine. Sequencing was performed with immunoSEQ multiplex PCR; in TCRdb, only in-frame clones are kept and a portion is missing. Of some 60,000 clones in the sample, 60% to 85% were seen once. The source material was peripheral blood, sampled 28 days after the second AZD1222 dose. Receptors originate from an adult who received the AZD1222 COVID-19 vaccine.

The CDR3 is CASSYRGRGSPLHF. The CDR3, as DNA: TGTGCCAGCAGTTACCGTGGACGGGGTTCACCCCTCCACTTT. V usage is TRBV6-6 and J usage is TRBJ1-6, with D unresolved. There are 14 residues in the CDR3. The germline V and J ends were trimmed by 2 bases and 9 bases, with 11 bases remaining between them. Germline CDR1 reads MNHNY; CDR2 reads SVGAGI (reference sequence).

This chain joins TRBV5-6 and TRBJ2-3; possibly TRBD1 for D (8 bases). The CDR3 loop spans 16 amino acids. The germline gives CDR1 SGHDT, CDR2 YYEEEE. V lost 1 base and J 1 base, leaving 13 bases between the germline ends. The CDR3 region is CASSLRGGQGTDTQYF. The CDR3 DNA is TGTGCCAGCAGCTTGAGGGGGGGACAGGGCACAGATACGCAGTATTTT.

The chain carries TRBV27 and TRBJ1-5; D unclear. V was trimmed by 0 bases and J by 0 bases, leaving 24 bases between them. CDR1 and CDR2 from the germline V gene are MNHEY and SMNVEV (reference sequence). The CDR3 is made up of 21 amino acids. CDR3 bases: TGTGCCAGCAGTTTATCCCCGATAGTTGGGCCAACGATATATAGCAATCAGCCCCAGCATTTT. Translation: CASSLSPIVGPTIYSNQPQHF.

This clone was picked up one time. The sample contains more than one DNA sequence encoding this CDR3. The rearrangement joins TRBV12-3 or TRBV12-4 to TRBJ1-2; no definite D call. This CDR3 is 12 amino acids long. The V end lost 1 base, the J end lost 8 bases, and 8 bases lay between the germline ends. The CDR3 nucleotides read TGTGCCAGCAGTTTAGGGGGTTCGGGCTACACCTTC. Its translation is CASSLGGSGYTF.

This clone was picked up a small number of times. The gene calls are TRBV7-8 and TRBJ2-2, with D perhaps matching TRBD1 (7 bases). This CDR3 spans 14 amino acids. The V gene lost 5 bases and the J gene lost 4 bases, with 11 bases spanning the gap. Germline V gene lookup returns CDR1 SGHVS and CDR2 FQNEAQ. CDR3: CASSPQGGTGELFF. In DNA form, the CDR3 reads TGTGCCAGCAGCCCGCAGGGGGGCACCGGGGAGCTGTTTTTT.

The table lists this clone with a count of one. CDR3 sequence (DNA): TGTGCCAGCAGCGAGGACAGGGGAGATGGCTACACCTTC. Translation gives CASSEDRGDGYTF. The rearrangement links TRBV14 to TRBJ1-2, with 9 bases identical to TRBD1. CDR1 is SGHDN and CDR2 is FVKESK in the germline V gene. The CDR3 length is 13 residues. Trimming removed 5 bases from V and 6 bases from J; junction bases left unmatched: 4.

This chain links TRBV15 with TRBJ1-5; D is unclear. Germline values: CDR1 LNHNV, CDR2 YYDKDF (reference sequence). The CDR3 totals 16 residues. The V and J ends lost 0 bases and 3 bases respectively, with 12 bases between them. The CDR3 nucleotides are TGTGCCACCAGCAGAGACAGCCCCTCTCTCAATCAGCCCCAGCATTTT. Residues: CATSRDSPSLNQPQHF.

J is TRBJ1-6 and V is TRBV27, with D possibly being TRBD1 (6 bases). CDR1 MNHEY and CDR2 SMNVEV come from the germline V gene (reference sequence). The CDR3 spans 14 residues. V was pared by 6 bases and J by 5 bases, with 11 bases between. The CDR3: CASRPGHDNSPLHF. DNA for the CDR3: TGTGCCAGCAGACCGGGACACGATAATTCACCCCTCCACTTT.

The chain uses TRBV5-4 and TRBJ1-2; a possible D gene is TRBD1 (5 bases). The CDR3 consists of 16 residues. The V end lost 9 bases, the J end lost 0 bases, and 21 bases lay between the germline ends. The germline V gene encodes CDR1 SGHNT and CDR2 YYREEE (reference sequence). The CDR3: CATTWVGQSPNYGYTF. The CDR3 bases are TGTGCCACCACGTGGGTGGGGCAGAGCCCTAACTATGGCTACACCTTC.

J is TRBJ1-3 and V is TRBV9; 8 bases are a match to TRBD1. The CDR3 contains 17 residues. J lost 0 bases, V lost 1 base, and 6 bases had no gene match. Per germline, CDR1 SGDLS and CDR2 YYNGEE. CDR3 coding DNA: TGTGCCAGCAGCGTACGGCAGGGGGCTGCCTCTGGAAACACCATATATTTT. Residues: CASSVRQGAASGNTIYF.

The chain couples TRBV28 to TRBJ1-1; no firm D call. Per the germline V gene, CDR1 is MDHEN and CDR2 is SYDVKM. V was pared by 5 bases and J by 2 bases, with 12 bases between. CDR3 length: 14 amino acids. The CDR3 is CASSGAWGNTEAFF. CDR3 coding DNA: TGTGCCAGCAGTGGTGCATGGGGTAACACTGAAGCTTTCTTT.

In DNA form, the CDR3 reads TGTGCCATCAGTGAGTCGAAAGCAGGGGATCAGCCCCAGCATTTT. It yields the protein CAISESKAGDQPQHF. The rearrangement uses TRBV10-3 and TRBJ1-5, with a weak D call TRBD1 (6 bases). Germline V gives CDR1 ENHRY, CDR2 SYGVKD. The CDR3 runs 15 residues. V gave up 0 bases and J gave up 5 bases, with 11 bases separating them.

The sample holds one count of this clone. The chain links TRBV7-9 to TRBJ2-3; tentatively, D is TRBD1 (6 bases). The V end lost 0 bases, the J end lost 2 bases, and 12 bases lay between the germline ends. This CDR3 has 16 residues. Germline CDR1 reads SEHNR; CDR2 reads FQNEAQ (reference sequence). This CDR3 reads CASSLAGTLNTDTQYF. CDR3 sequence (DNA): TGTGCCAGCAGCTTAGCTGGGACACTAAACACAGATACGCAGTATTTT.

The CDR3 loop is CASSRRAAGNEQFF. Here the CDR3 DNA reads TGTGCCAGCAGTCGGCGGGCGGCAGGCAATGAGCAGTTCTTC. The rearrangement links TRBV28 to TRBJ2-1; possible D gene TRBD2, 5 bases. The CDR3 consists of 14 residues. Germline CDR1 is MDHEN and CDR2 is SYDVKM. The germline V and J ends were trimmed by 5 bases and 6 bases, with 14 bases remaining between them.

The V and J genes are TRBV12-3 or TRBV12-4 and TRBJ1-2; D unresolved. The CDR3 extends over 12 amino acids. Deletions cut 4 bases from V and 5 bases from J, with 8 bases between. The CDR3 here is CASSSGGYGYTF. CDR3 sequence (DNA): TGTGCCAGCAGTTCAGGAGGGTATGGCTACACCTTC.

The CDR3 nucleotides read TGTGCCAGCTCACCACCTCAGGGGAGGAACACTGAAGCTTTCTTT. Translated: CASSPPQGRNTEAFF. The rearrangement joins TRBV18 to TRBJ1-1, with D possibly TRBD1 on 6 matching bases. This CDR3 is built from 15 residues. Trimming stripped 0 bases from V and 1 base from J, with 9 bases between. From germline, CDR1 is KGHSH and CDR2 LQKENI.

CDR3: CASSMGVAGEKLFF. The CDR3 coding sequence is TGTGCCAGTAGTATGGGAGTTGCGGGTGAAAAACTGTTTTTT. This chain links TRBV19 with TRBJ1-4, with D uncertain. CDR1 is LNHDA and CDR2 is SQIVND in the germline V gene (reference sequence). The CDR3 consists of 14 residues. The V gene lost 3 bases and the J gene lost 7 bases, with 12 bases spanning the gap.

The rearrangement links TRBV10-2 to TRBJ1-1, with a possible D match to TRBD1 (6 bases). CDR1 and CDR2 (germline): WSHSY, SAAADI. Trimming removed 6 bases from V and 7 bases from J, with 18 bases in between. This CDR3 has 14 amino acids. The CDR3 DNA sequence: TGCGCCAGCAGGACGAGGGAGGGGGTAGTTGAAGCTTTCTTT. Translation gives CASRTREGVVEAFF.

The chain employs TRBV4-2 and TRBJ2-3; the D gene is possibly TRBD1 (6 bases). Germline V CDR1 and CDR2: LGHNA, YNFKEQ. The ends were cut back, 1 base at V and 9 bases at J, with 14 bases in the middle. This CDR3 is 14 amino acids long. Here the CDR3 reads CASSQVGTTQTQYF. CDR3 DNA sequence: TGTGCCAGCAGCCAAGTCGGGACAACACAAACGCAGTATTTT.

The genes are TRBV11-2 and TRBJ2-1; 13 bases are shared with TRBD2. With 5 bases clipped from V and 4 bases from J, the junction kept 2 bases outside the gene matches. CDR3 size: 15 residues. Germline V gene lookup returns CDR1 SGHAT and CDR2 FQNNGV. CDR3 loop: CASSKGLAGYNEQFF. CDR3 bases: TGTGCCAGCAGCAAGGGACTAGCGGGATACAATGAGCAGTTCTTC.

The rearrangement links TRBV12-3 or TRBV12-4 to TRBJ1-1, with D unclear. The length of the CDR3 is 12 residues. Trimming removed 4 bases at V and 2 bases at J, with 5 bases between. CDR3 amino acids: CASSWGNTEAFF. In nucleotides, the CDR3 is TGTGCCAGCAGTTGGGGAAACACTGAAGCTTTCTTT.

The genes are TRBV19 and TRBJ1-5; D is possibly TRBD1 (6 bases). The CDR3 runs to 16 residues. Germline CDR1 is LNHDA and CDR2 is SQIVND (reference sequence). V dropped 7 bases and J dropped 0 bases, with 16 bases sitting between them. CDR3 in amino acids: CASTRGGTYSNQPQHF. CDR3 coding DNA: TGTGCCAGTACCCGAGGGGGGACATATAGCAATCAGCCCCAGCATTTT.

The chain couples TRBV4-2 to TRBJ2-2; TRBD2 agrees at 13 bases. The V and J ends lost 1 base and 5 bases, in that order; junction bases with no gene match: 10. This CDR3 region has 19 residues. Germline CDR1 LGHNA, CDR2 YNFKEQ. The chain's CDR3 is CASSQATSGGAFRTGELFF. The DNA of the CDR3 is TGTGCCAGCAGCCAAGCTACTAGCGGGGGGGCCTTTAGAACCGGGGAGCTGTTTTTT.

Written as DNA, the CDR3 is TGTGCCACCAGTGATGGGGGCTCCTACGAGCAGTACTTC. Protein product: CATSDGGSYEQYF. The chain combines TRBV24-1 with TRBJ2-7; D possibly uses TRBD1 or TRBD2 (5 bases each). V was trimmed by 3 bases and J by 0 bases, leaving 5 bases between them. The germline V gene encodes CDR1 KGHDR and CDR2 SFDVKD. The length of the CDR3 is 13 residues.

This clone has only one observation. J is TRBJ1-1 and V is TRBV12-3 or TRBV12-4, with D perhaps matching TRBD1 (5 bases). This CDR3 has 13 amino acids. V was cut by 7 bases and J by 9 bases, with 18 bases left in between. CDR3 nucleotides: TGTGCCAGCACCCTGGGGGGGAAATTGAAAGCTTTCTTT. Translating it yields CASTLGGKLKAFF.

V and J are TRBV6-5 and TRBJ1-5; 7 positions agree with TRBD1. V lost 8 bases to trimming and J lost 7 bases; unmatched junction nucleotides: 11. The germline CDR1 and CDR2 sequences are MNHEY and SVGAGI. The CDR3 sequence is 14 residues long. CDR3 sequence reads: CASCLNRGTQPQHF. CDR3 bases: TGTGCCAGCTGCCTGAACAGGGGAACACAGCCCCAGCATTTT.

CDR3 nucleotide sequence: TGTGCCAGCTCACCGGCGACGGAGAACACTGAAGCTTTCTTT. The encoded protein is CASSPATENTEAFF. The J gene is TRBJ1-1, the V gene TRBV18; D call uncertain. V was pared by 3 bases and J by 1 base, with 9 bases between. The CDR3 is 14 residues long. Per the germline V gene, CDR1 is KGHSH and CDR2 is LQKENI.

The chain recombines TRBV2 with TRBJ2-7; 10 bases are a match to TRBD1. The CDR3 totals 14 residues. Looked up from germline, CDR1 is SNHLY and CDR2 is FYNNEI. Germline trimming cut 7 bases from V and 3 bases from J; bases unmatched to any gene: 6. The DNA for the CDR3 is TGTGCCAGCAATAGGGACAGGGGTCGCTACGAGCAGTACTTC. Amino acid sequence: CASNRDRGRYEQYF.

This clone was detected once. The chain carries TRBV11-1 and TRBJ2-1; 8 nucleotides agree with TRBD1. This CDR3 region has 14 residues. V shed 4 bases, J shed 5 bases, and the junction held 4 bases outside the gene matches. The germline V gene encodes CDR1 SGHAT and CDR2 FQDESV (reference sequence). The CDR3 reads CASSSQGAHNEQFF. Here the CDR3 DNA reads TGTGCCAGCAGCTCCCAGGGGGCCCACAATGAGCAGTTCTTC.

This clone has more than one count but fewer than ten. V usage is TRBV19 and J usage is TRBJ1-1; the D gene is possibly TRBD1 (5 bases). This CDR3 spans 13 amino acids. V lost 3 bases and J lost 5, with 10 bases in between. The germline gives CDR1 LNHDA, CDR2 SQIVND (reference sequence). The CDR3 sequence is CASSIGQHTEAFF. The DNA of the CDR3 is TGTGCCAGTAGTATCGGACAACATACTGAAGCTTTCTTT.

This chain connects TRBV7-2 to TRBJ2-1, with 9 bases aligning to TRBD2. Germline trimming cut 9 bases from V and 6 bases from J; bases unmatched to any gene: 9. Germline-derived CDR1 and CDR2 are SGHTA and FQGNSA. The CDR3 totals 14 residues. In DNA, the CDR3 is TGTGCCAGTGTAGCGGGGGAACGGGGCAATGAGCAGTTCTTC. Amino acid sequence: CASVAGERGNEQFF. Complete variable domain (other parts from reference TRBV7-2 and TRBJ2-1): GAGVSQSPSNKVTEKGKDVELRCDPISGHTALYWYRQSLGQGLEFLIYFQGNSAPDKSGLPSDRFSAERTGGSVSTLTIQRTQQEDSAVYLCASVAGERGNEQFFGPGTRLTVL.

The chain employs TRBV19 and TRBJ1-1; D is possibly TRBD1 (5 bases). There are 12 residues in the CDR3. Germline values: CDR1 LNHDA, CDR2 SQIVND (reference sequence). Trimming removed 4 bases from V and 8 bases from J, with 11 bases in between. CDR3 DNA sequence: TGTGCCAGTAGTAAAGGGGCGGGAGAAGCTTTCTTT. As protein: CASSKGAGEAFF.